These T cell receptor beta chains were read from a single sample in a study of blood T cell repertoires in COVID-19. TCRdb keeps only in-frame clones here, not all; method: immunoSEQ multiplex PCR. The sample lists around 320,000 clones, 87% seen once, with 2% to 3% in the top ten. The sample comprised peripheral blood. These receptors all come from a young man with active or convalescent COVID-19. CDR3s include the opening cysteine and the closing phenylalanine or tryptophan. D genes are given only for firm matches. Part of the rows lack a size; the others show once, few, many or a class for expanded clones.

D,J,V,size,CDR3,DNA
TRBD2,TRBJ2-3,TRBV18,.,CASSQRGGPDTQYF,TGTGCCAGCTCTCAACGGGGGGGGCCGGATACGCAGTATTTT
.,TRBJ2-3,TRBV5-6,.,CASSLALEAVRADTQYF,TGTGCCAGCAGCTTGGCTCTGGAAGCTGTGAGGGCAGATACGCAGTATTTT
TRBD1,TRBJ1-2,TRBV2,.,CASSETSGTGEGYTF,TGTGCCAGCAGTGAAACTTCCGGGACAGGTGAAGGCTACACCTTC
.,TRBJ1-6,TRBV9,.,CASSGRSSYNSPLHF,TGTGCCAGCAGCGGGAGGAGCTCCTATAATTCACCCCTCCACTTT
.,TRBJ1-3,TRBV30,.,CAPGLPGHLKPFSGNTIYF,TGTGCCCCTGGTCTCCCGGGACACCTAAAGCCGTTCTCTGGAAACACCATATATTTT
.,TRBJ1-5,TRBV19,.,CASSSQGNQPQHF,TGTGCCAGTAGTAGTCAGGGAAATCAGCCCCAGCATTTT
TRBD1,TRBJ2-1,TRBV5-1,.,CASSFWDRVYNEQFF,TGCGCCAGCAGCTTCTGGGACAGGGTATACAATGAGCAGTTCTTC
TRBD1,TRBJ1-2,TRBV2,.,CASSRTGDGIYGYTF,TGTGCCAGCAGCAGGACAGGGGACGGGATCTATGGCTACACCTTC
.,TRBJ2-7,TRBV5-6,.,CASSPGRGVRASYEQYF,TGTGCCAGCAGCCCGGGGCGGGGTGTTAGAGCGTCCTACGAGCAGTACTTC
.,TRBJ2-7,TRBV7-2,.,CASSSYRAYEQYF,TGTGCCAGCAGCTCTTATCGCGCCTACGAGCAGTACTTC
TRBD1,TRBJ2-7,TRBV7-9,.,CASSFATGVLNEQYF,TGTGCCAGCAGCTTCGCAACAGGGGTTCTTAACGAGCAGTACTTC
.,TRBJ2-3,TRBV9,.,CASTESTRPDTQYF,TGTGCCAGCACCGAATCGACCAGGCCAGATACGCAGTATTTT
TRBD2,TRBJ2-7,TRBV11-2,.,CASSPGTSLVYEQYF,TGTGCCAGCAGTCCCGGGACTAGTTTGGTCTACGAGCAGTACTTC
.,TRBJ1-1,TRBV7-8,.,CASSLRGEAFF,TGTGCCAGCAGCTTGCGTGGGGAGGCTTTCTTT
TRBD2,TRBJ2-5,TRBV9,once,CASSLGTSQETQYF,TGTGCCAGCAGCCTAGGGACTAGCCAAGAGACCCAGTACTTC